This TCR beta chain was identified in a study of regulatory T cells in long-lasting Graves disease. Trimming pared 1 base from V and 2 bases from J, leaving 9 bases between. The length of the CDR3 is 15 residues. The germline gives CDR1 LGHDT, CDR2 YNNKEL (reference sequence). TCR beta libraries were built with iRepertoire HTBI primers and Arm-PCR of CDR3 regions. From the multiplex PCR reads, TCRdb called clonotypes with MiXCR, one entry per CDR3 protein. The data hold under 450,000 distinct CDR3 sequences, with about 25% observed a single time. Time point in this sample: persistent/refractory GD, antithyroid drugs over 5 years with positive TRAb. The TCR library used RNA extracted from PBMCs.

The sequenced sample was peripheral blood mononuclear cells (PBMCs), obtained when the disease was refractory, from a patient treated with antithyroid drugs. The V gene is TRBV3-1, the J gene TRBJ1-3; the D gene is possibly TRBD1 (5 bases). The receptor's source is a female donor with Graves disease. CDR3 coding DNA: TGTGCCAGCAGCCAAGGTGGGGGAGCTGGAAACACCATATATTTT. This encodes CASSQGGGAGNTIYF.